The clone carrying this TCR beta chain was seen ten or more times. Its antigen remains unknown. The data were obtained in a study of T cell repertoires in cytomegalovirus infection. Study background: Evidence of both CMV infection and a matching HLA type came from public TCR beta signatures. Study observations and caveats: Using cumulative public TCR beta family frequency, the authors identified those who carried CMV together with the relevant HLA. Dominant in the ex vivo response were TCR beta clonotypes restricted by HLA-C and specific for CMV.

The CDR3 covers 12 residues. Germline V gene sequence: CDR1 SGHTA, CDR2 FQGNSA. Deletions cut 4 bases from V and 3 bases from J, with 7 bases between. MiXCR, run by TCRdb on the reads, gives a single entry per CDR3 protein. The sample contains a few hundred thousand distinct CDR3 sequences, about 25% of which appear only once. Source material: PBMCs. This receptor was identified in a human donor in good health (CMV status not recorded). Some clones in this sample may be carry-over from other donors' samples. V and J are TRBV7-2 and TRBJ2-7; no reliable D call. CDR3 sequence reads: CASSSTHYEQYF. DNA of the CDR3: TGTGCCAGCAGCTCCACGCACTACGAGCAGTACTTC.